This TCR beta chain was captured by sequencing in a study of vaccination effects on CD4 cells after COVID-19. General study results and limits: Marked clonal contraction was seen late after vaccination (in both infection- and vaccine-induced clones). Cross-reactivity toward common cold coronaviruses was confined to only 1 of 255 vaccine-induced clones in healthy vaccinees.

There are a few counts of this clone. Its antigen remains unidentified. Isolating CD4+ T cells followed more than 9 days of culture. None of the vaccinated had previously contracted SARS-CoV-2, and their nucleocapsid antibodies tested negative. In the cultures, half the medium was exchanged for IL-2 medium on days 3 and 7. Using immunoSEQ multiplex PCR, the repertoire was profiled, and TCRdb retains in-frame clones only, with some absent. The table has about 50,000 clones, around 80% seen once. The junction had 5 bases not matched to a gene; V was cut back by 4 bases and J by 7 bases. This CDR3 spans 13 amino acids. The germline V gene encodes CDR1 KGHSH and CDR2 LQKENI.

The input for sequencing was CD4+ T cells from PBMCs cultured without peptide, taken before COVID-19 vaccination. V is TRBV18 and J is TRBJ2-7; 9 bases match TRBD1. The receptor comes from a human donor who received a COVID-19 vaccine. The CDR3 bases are TGTGCCAGCTCACAGGGACAGGGCGGTGAGCAGTACGTC. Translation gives CASSQGQGGEQYV.